The clone carrying this T cell receptor (beta chain) was seen a few times. Its antigen remains unknown. Clones were sequenced by immunoSEQ multiplex PCR, and TCRdb holds only the in-frame ones, with some missing. The sample includes 90,000 to 130,000 clones, about 86% seen only once; the top ten take about 3%. These data originate in a study of T cell responses to AZD1222 COVID-19 vaccine. Findings and caveats of the study: After two AZD1222 doses, spike-specific TCR breadth and depth rose versus day 0. The peak T cell response came first, and repertoires were sampled only after it. The CD4 TCRs associated with vaccination extended across spike and predominated at 160-218 and 743-854.

V was pared by 3 bases and J by 9 bases, with 9 bases of the junction left unmatched. This CDR3 is built from 15 residues. The germline CDR1 and CDR2 sequences are LNHDA and SQIVND (reference sequence). The rearrangement joins TRBV19 to TRBJ2-1; 9 positions match TRBD2. Material: peripheral blood, obtained on day 0 of AZD1222 vaccination. This TCR was recovered from an adult in good health. For the CDR3, the DNA is TGTGCCAGTAGTATCCGGGCGGGGGGGGACGGTGAGCAGTTCTTC. Translated: CASSIRAGGDGEQFF.